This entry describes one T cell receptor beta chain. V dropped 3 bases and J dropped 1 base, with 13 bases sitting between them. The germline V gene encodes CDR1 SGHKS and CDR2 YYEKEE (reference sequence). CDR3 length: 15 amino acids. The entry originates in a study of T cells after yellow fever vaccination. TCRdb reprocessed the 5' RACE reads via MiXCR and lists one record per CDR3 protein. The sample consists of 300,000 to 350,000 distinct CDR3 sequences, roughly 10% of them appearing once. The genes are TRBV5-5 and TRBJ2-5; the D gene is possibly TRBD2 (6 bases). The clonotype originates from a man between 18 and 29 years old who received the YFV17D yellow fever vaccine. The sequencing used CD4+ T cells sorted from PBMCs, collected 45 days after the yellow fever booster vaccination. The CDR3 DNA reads TGTGCCAGCAGCTGGAGGGTGACAGCCCAAGAGACCCAGTACTTC. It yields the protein CASSWRVTAQETQYF.